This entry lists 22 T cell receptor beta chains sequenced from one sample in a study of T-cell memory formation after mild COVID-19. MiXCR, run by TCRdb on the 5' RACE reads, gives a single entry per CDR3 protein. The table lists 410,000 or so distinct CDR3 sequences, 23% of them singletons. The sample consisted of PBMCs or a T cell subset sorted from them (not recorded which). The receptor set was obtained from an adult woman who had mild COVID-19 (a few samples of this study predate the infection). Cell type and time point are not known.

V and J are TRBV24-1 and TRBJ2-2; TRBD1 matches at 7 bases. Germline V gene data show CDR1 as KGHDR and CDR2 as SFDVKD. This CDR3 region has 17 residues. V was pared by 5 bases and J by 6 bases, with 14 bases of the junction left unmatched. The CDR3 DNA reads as TGTGCCACCAGTGGTTTCCCTTCCGGGACAGTCTCCGGGGAGCTGTTTTTT. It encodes CATSGFPSGTVSGELFF.

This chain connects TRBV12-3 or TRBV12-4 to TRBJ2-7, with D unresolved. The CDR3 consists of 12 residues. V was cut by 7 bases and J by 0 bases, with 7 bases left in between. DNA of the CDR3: TGTGCCAGCATGCGCAACTCCTACGAGCAGTACTTC. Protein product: CASMRNSYEQYF.

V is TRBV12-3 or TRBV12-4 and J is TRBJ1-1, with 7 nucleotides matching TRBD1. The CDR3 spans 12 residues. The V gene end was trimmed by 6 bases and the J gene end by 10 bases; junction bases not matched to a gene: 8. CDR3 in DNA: TGTGCCAGCAGCAGGGGGGAGGTGGGAGCTTTCTTT. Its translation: CASSRGEVGAFF.

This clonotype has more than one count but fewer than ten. This CDR3 is CASSSYRGKVKNIQYF. The CDR3, as DNA: TGTGCCAGCAGCTCGTACAGGGGAAAGGTCAAAAACATTCAGTACTTC. J is TRBJ2-4 and V is TRBV7-2, with 7 bases lining up with TRBD1. CDR3 size: 16 residues. Germline lookup yields CDR1 SGHTA and CDR2 FQGNSA. V was pared by 4 bases and J by 3 bases, with 9 bases of the junction left unmatched.

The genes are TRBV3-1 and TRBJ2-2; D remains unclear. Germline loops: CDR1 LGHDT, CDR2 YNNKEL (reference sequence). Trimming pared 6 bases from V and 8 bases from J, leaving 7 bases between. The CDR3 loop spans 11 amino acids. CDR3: CASSRIGELFF. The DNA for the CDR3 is TGTGCCAGCAGTCGGATTGGGGAGCTGTTTTTT.

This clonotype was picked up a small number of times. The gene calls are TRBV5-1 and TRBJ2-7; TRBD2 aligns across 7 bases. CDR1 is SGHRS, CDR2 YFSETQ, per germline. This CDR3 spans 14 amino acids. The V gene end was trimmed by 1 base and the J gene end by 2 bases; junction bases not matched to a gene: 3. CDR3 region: CASSLRGEAYEQYF. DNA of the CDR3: TGCGCCAGCAGCTTGCGGGGGGAGGCCTACGAGCAGTACTTC.

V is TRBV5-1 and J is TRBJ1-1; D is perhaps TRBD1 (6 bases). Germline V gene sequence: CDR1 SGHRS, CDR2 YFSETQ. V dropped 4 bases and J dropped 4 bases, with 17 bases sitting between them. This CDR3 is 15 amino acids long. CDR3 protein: CASSPRQARSTEAFF. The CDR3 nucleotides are TGCGCCAGCAGCCCCCGACAGGCCCGCAGCACTGAAGCTTTCTTT.

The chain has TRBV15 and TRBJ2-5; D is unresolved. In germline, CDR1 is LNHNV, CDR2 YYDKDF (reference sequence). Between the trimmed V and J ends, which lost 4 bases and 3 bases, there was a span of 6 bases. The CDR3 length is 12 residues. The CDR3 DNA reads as TGTGCCACCAGCATTACGAAAGAGACCCAGTACTTC. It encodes CATSITKETQYF.

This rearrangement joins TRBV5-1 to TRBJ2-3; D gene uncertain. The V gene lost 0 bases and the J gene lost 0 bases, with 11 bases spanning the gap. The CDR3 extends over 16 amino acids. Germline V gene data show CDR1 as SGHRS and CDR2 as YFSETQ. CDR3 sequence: CASSLAPPSSTDTQYF. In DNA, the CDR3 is TGCGCCAGCAGCTTGGCCCCACCCTCTAGCACAGATACGCAGTATTTT.

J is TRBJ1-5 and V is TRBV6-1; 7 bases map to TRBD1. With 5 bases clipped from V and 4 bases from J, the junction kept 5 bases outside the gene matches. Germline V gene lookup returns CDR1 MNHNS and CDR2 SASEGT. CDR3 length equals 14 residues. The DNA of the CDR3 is TGTGCCAGCAGTAACCGGGACAGAAATCAGCCCCAGCATTTT. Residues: CASSNRDRNQPQHF.

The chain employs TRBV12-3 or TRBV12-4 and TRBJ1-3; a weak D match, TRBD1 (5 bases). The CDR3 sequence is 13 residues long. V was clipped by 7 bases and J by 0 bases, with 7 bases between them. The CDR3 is CASKRGSGNTIYF. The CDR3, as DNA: TGTGCCAGCAAGAGGGGCTCTGGAAACACCATATATTTT.

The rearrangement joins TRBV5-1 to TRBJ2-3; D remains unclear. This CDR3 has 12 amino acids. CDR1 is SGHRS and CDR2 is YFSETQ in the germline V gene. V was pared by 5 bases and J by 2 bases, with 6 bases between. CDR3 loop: CASSSITDTQYF. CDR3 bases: TGCGCCAGCAGTTCTATCACAGATACGCAGTATTTT.

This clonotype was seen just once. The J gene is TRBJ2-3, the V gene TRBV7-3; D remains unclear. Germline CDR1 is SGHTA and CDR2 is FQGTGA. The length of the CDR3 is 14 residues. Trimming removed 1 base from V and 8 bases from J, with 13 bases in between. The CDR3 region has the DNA TGTGCCAGCAGCTTAAAGTCCCACGGAGTTACGCAGTATTTT. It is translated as CASSLKSHGVTQYF.

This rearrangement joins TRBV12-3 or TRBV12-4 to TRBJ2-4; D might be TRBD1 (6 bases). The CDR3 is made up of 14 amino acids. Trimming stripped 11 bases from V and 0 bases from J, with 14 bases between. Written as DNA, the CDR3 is TGTGCCTGTGCAGGGGACCTAGCCAAAAACATTCAGTACTTC. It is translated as CACAGDLAKNIQYF.

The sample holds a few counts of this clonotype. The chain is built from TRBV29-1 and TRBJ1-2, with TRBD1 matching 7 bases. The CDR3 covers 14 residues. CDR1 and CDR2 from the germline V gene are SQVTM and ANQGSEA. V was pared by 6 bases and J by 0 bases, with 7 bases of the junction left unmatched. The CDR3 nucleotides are TGCAGCGTCAGAACCGGGACAGCTAACTATGGCTACACCTTC. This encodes CSVRTGTANYGYTF.

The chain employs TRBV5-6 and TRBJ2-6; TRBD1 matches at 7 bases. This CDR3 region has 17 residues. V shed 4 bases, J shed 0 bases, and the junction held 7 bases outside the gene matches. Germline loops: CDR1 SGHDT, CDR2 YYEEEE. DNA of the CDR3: TGTGCCAGCAGCGACGAACAGGGGCACTCTGGGGCCAACGTCCTGACTTTC. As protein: CASSDEQGHSGANVLTF.

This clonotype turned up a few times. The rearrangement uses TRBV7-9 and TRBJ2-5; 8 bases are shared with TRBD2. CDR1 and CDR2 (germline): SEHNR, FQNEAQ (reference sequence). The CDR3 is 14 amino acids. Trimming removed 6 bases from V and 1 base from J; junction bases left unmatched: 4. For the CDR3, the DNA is TGTGCCAGCAGTCTACGGGAGGGCCAAGAGACCCAGTACTTC. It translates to CASSLREGQETQYF.

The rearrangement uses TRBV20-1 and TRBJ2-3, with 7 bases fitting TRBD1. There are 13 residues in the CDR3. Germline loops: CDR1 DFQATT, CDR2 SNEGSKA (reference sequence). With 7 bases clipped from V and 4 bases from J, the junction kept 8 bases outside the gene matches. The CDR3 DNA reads TGCAGTGTCCTACAGGGGTGGGCAGATACGCAGTATTTT. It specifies CSVLQGWADTQYF.

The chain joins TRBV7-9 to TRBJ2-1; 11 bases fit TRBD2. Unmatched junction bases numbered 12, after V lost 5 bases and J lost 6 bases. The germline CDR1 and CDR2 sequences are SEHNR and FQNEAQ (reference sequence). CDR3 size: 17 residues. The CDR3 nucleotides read TGTGCCAGCAGCCACCCCTTACTAGCGGGGGAGGGCAATGAGCAGTTCTTC. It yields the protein CASSHPLLAGEGNEQFF.

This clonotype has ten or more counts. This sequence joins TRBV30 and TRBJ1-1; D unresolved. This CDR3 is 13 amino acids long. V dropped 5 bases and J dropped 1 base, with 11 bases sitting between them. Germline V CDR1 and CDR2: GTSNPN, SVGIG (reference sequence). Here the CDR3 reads CAWGRGGNTEAFF. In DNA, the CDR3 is TGTGCCTGGGGACGGGGAGGGAACACTGAAGCTTTCTTT. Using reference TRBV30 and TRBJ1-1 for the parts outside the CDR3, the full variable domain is SQTIHQWPATLVQPVGSPLSLECTVEGTSNPNLYWYRQAAGRGLQLLFYSVGIGQISSEVPQNLSASRPQDRQFILSSKKLLLSDSGFYLCAWGRGGNTEAFFGQGTRLTVV.

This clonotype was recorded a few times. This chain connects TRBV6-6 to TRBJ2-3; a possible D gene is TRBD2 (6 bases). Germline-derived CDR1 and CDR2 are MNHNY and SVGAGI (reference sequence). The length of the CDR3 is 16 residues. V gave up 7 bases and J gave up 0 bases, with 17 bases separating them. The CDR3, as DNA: TGTGCCAGCACCCCGGGACTCCAAGATAGCACAGATACGCAGTATTTT. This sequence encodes CASTPGLQDSTDTQYF.

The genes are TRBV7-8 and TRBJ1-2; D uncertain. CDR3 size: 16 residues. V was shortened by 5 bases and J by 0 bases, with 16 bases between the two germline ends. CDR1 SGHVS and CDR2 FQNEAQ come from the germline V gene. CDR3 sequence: CASSPRTSQANYGYTF. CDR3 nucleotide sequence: TGTGCCAGCAGCCCCCGAACTTCCCAAGCTAACTATGGCTACACCTTC.